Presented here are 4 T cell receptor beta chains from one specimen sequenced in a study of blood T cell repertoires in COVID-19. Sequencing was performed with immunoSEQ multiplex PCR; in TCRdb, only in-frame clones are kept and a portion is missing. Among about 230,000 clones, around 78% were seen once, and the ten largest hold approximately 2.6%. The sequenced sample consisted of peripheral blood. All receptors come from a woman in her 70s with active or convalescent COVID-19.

The CDR3 is CASSLAGQFTDTQYF. As DNA, the CDR3 is TGCGCCAGCAGCTTGGCTGGACAGTTCACAGATACGCAGTATTTT. V gene TRBV5-1 combines with J gene TRBJ2-3, with TRBD1 as a possible D gene (6 bases). The ends were cut back, 0 bases at V and 2 bases at J, with 10 bases in the middle. This CDR3 is built from 15 residues. Germline-derived CDR1 and CDR2 are SGHRS and YFSETQ.

Written as DNA, the CDR3 is TGTGCCAGCAGAGGGAGGGGGATGAACACCGGGGAGCTGTTTTTT. Translation: CASRGRGMNTGELFF. The V call is TRBV5-6, the J call TRBJ2-2; a possible D gene is TRBD2 (7 bases). Germline V gives CDR1 SGHDT, CDR2 YYEEEE. V was trimmed by 5 bases and J by 1 base, leaving 12 bases between them. CDR3 length: 15 residues.

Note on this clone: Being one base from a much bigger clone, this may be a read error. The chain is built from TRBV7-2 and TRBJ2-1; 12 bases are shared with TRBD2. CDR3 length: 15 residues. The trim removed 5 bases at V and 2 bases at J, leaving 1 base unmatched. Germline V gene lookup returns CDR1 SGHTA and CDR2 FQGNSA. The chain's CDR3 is CASSPSGGAYNEQFF. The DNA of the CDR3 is TGTGCCAGCAGCCCTAGCGGGGGGGCCTACAATGAGCAGTTCTTC.

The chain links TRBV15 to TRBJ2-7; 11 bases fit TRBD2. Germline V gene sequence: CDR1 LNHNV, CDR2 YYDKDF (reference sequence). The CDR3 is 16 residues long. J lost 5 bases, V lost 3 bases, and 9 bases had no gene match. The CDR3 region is CATSRDTSGSFHEQYF. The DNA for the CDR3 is TGTGCCACCAGCAGGGACACTAGCGGGAGTTTCCACGAGCAGTACTTC.